This TCR beta chain was sequenced in a study of cytomegalovirus exposure and HLA in healthy donors. For the study at large: Later, an analysis reported that the 130 or so validation repertoires had used the same platform as the 550 to 750 first-cohort repertoires.

V lost 1 base and J lost 4, with 13 bases in between. Germline V gene sequence: CDR1 GTSNPN, CDR2 SVGIG (reference sequence). This CDR3 comprises 14 residues. Generated by immunoSEQ multiplex PCR, the TCRdb table keeps only in-frame clones and is missing some. The table records 200,000 to 250,000 clones, around 86% of them present only once. In regard to this clone: Antigen specificity is unknown. The same CDR3 also results from other DNA sequences found in this sample.

Findings and limits, study-wide: First-cohort TCR clusters were later found to tend to co-occur in the 120 or so validation repertoires. The authors enumerated around 150 TCR beta chains as linked to cytomegalovirus.

Material: PBMCs. The rearrangement joins TRBV30 to TRBJ2-5, with D perhaps matching TRBD2 (6 bases). The receptor was derived from a woman in her late teens or twenties in good health and CMV-seropositive. In DNA form, the CDR3 reads TGTGCCTGGAGTGGGGTTAGGGGAGGAGAGACCCAGTACTTC. Translated: CAWSGVRGGETQYF.